Listed below are T cell receptor beta chains from one sample, sequenced in a study of blood T cells in healthy people across ages. TCRdb passed the 5' RACE reads through MiXCR, listing each CDR3 protein once. The table records approximately 800,000 distinct CDR3 sequences, 53% of them present only once. Sequencing used blood. The origin of the receptors is an older man in good health. The conserved cysteine and the conserved F or W are not part of the CDR3 here. Fields, in order: J gene, V gene, D gene, CDR3 protein. A D gene is named only where the DNA matches it firmly.

TRBJ2-7 | TRBV5-1 | TRBD1 | ASSVDRSAYEQY
TRBJ2-1 | TRBV24-1 | TRBD2 | ATSGPTSGRKNEQF
TRBJ2-1 | TRBV27 | TRBD2 | ASSFGREDGEQF
TRBJ2-4 | TRBV20-1 | - | SGGRGEQY
TRBJ2-6 | TRBV7-2 | - | ASSLGWGGYVLT
TRBJ2-4 | TRBV9 | TRBD2 | ASSPRAGLAWEQY
- | TRBV10-3 | - | AISESLGETQY
- | TRBV7-3 | - | ASSLTSGGEQY
TRBJ2-3 | TRBV20-1 | TRBD2 | SARLAGVTDTQY
TRBJ2-7 | TRBV11-1 | - | ASSSGGGPAYEQY
TRBJ2-3 | TRBV4-1 | TRBD2 | ASSQEEREARYAY
TRBJ1-2 | TRBV12-3/TRBV12-4 | - | ASSSGGSGYT